This T cell receptor (beta chain) stems from a study of vaccination and CD4 T cells after COVID-19. Background on the study: Cellular stimulation was performed using overlapping spike peptides derived from SARS-CoV-2, HCoV-NL63, HCoV-OC43 and HCoV-229E.

Specified treatment: approximately 9-day PBMC culture with coronavirus spike peptide pools or control peptides (ViraFEST assay). ViraFEST expanded antigen-specific T cells with peptide pools, then sequenced TCRs. CD4+ T cells were isolated by negative selection after ten to eleven days of culture. Cultured CD4+ T cells had their DNA profiled by the Oncomine TCR Beta short-read assay. Someone extracted genomic DNA from cultured CD4+ T cells. Each CDR3 protein gets one entry after TCRdb re-called the PCR reads with MiXCR. The data show tens of thousands of distinct CDR3 sequences, approximately 44% seen once. There are 14 residues in the CDR3. Germline CDR1 reads SEHNR; CDR2 reads FQNEAQ (reference sequence). V was pared by 4 bases and J by 8 bases, with 10 bases of the junction left unmatched. Comment on this clonotype: Its antigen is still unknown.

The sequencing used CD4+ T cells from blood, cultured in vitro, collected before SARS-CoV-2 vaccination. The clonotype was recovered from a human donor who received a COVID-19 vaccine. This chain uses TRBV7-9 with TRBJ1-2; 7 bases fit TRBD1. CDR3 amino acids: CASSYGTGALGYTF. DNA for the CDR3: TGTGCCAGCAGCTATGGAACAGGGGCCCTAGGCTACACCTTC.